In this sample, the clone carrying this TCR beta chain turned up once. Its antigen is still unknown. The table came from immunoSEQ multiplex PCR; TCRdb's copy has only in-frame clones and leaves some out. In the table there are a few hundred thousand clones, nearly 90% of which are singletons. Germline CDR1 reads WNHNN; CDR2 reads SYGVQD (reference sequence). Germline trimming cut 7 bases from V and 1 base from J; bases unmatched to any gene: 6. This CDR3 is 15 amino acids long. The source of the sample is a study of cytomegalovirus exposure and HLA in healthy donors. General study findings and limits: Rare TCR sequences predominated, though certain public TCRs were found in many donors. Associated with cytomegalovirus, according to the listing, were 150 to 200 TCR beta chains.

The specimen sequenced was PBMCs. V is TRBV10-1 and J is TRBJ2-2, with TRBD1 matching 7 bases. This receptor was taken from a young woman in good health and CMV-seronegative. The CDR3 DNA is TGCGCCAGCACCACGGGACAGAAGAACACCGGGGAGCTGTTTTTT. Translation gives CASTTGQKNTGELFF.